The T cell receptor beta chain under discussion was sequenced for a study of blood T cell repertoires in COVID-19. About the research overall: Nucleic acid was either cDNA or gDNA, and it came from T cells, B-cell-depleted T cells, or PBMCs.

TCRdb keeps only in-frame clones here, not all; method: immunoSEQ multiplex PCR. The table records 170,000 or so clones, approximately 80% of them present only once. This CDR3 has 16 amino acids. Germline assignment: CDR1 SNHLY and CDR2 FYNNEI. V lost 1 base and J lost 5; bases outside the gene matches: 5. The TCR was taken from a woman in her 40s with COVID-19, enrolled during active disease. The rearrangement joins TRBV2 to TRBJ2-2; 9 bases are shared with TRBD2. The sequenced material came from peripheral blood. The CDR3 bases are TGTGCCAGCAGTGAAGGACTAGCGGCGGCGACCGGGGAGCTGTTTTTT. It codes for CASSEGLAAATGELFF.